One and the same sample provided the 22 T cell receptor beta chains below, sequenced in a study of cytomegalovirus exposure and HLA in healthy donors. Vbeta (60) and Jbeta (13) primers were used in the PCR. The protocol was immunoSEQ multiplex PCR, while the TCRdb copy is restricted to in-frame clones and leaves out a portion. The sample comprises some 270,000 clones, roughly 80% of which are singletons, and about 0.3% rests with the top ten. The sequenced sample was PBMCs. The receptor set was obtained from a girl aged 2 to 10 in good health and CMV-seronegative.

V is TRBV9 and J is TRBJ1-4, with D unclear. The V and J ends lost 0 bases and 12 bases respectively, with 18 bases between them. Germline V CDR1 and CDR2: SGDLS, YYNGEE. This CDR3 has 15 residues. The CDR3 DNA is TGTGCCAGCAGCGTAGACGGCACGGTGTTGAGGGAACTGTTTTTT. It yields the protein CASSVDGTVLRELFF. Together with reference TRBV9 and TRBJ1-4, the CDR3 gives the full variable domain: DSGVTQTPKHLITATGQRVTLRCSPRSGDLSVYWYQQSLDQGLQFLIQYYNGEERAKGNILERFSAQQFPDLHSELNLSSLELGDSALYFCASSVDGTVLRELFFGSGTQLSVL.

The chain couples TRBV27 to TRBJ1-6; D unresolved. The CDR3 runs to 14 residues. Trimming pared 10 bases from V and 6 bases from J, leaving 16 bases between. The V gene's germline CDR1 is MNHEY and CDR2 SMNVEV (reference sequence). The CDR3 reads CATSLMASNSPLHF. CDR3 in DNA: TGTGCCACCTCCCTCATGGCCTCTAATTCACCCCTCCACTTT.

The chain joins TRBV18 to TRBJ2-7; TRBD1 aligns across 12 bases. The V segment lost 6 bases and the J segment 5 bases; nucleotides outside the gene matches: 5. The CDR3 is made up of 14 amino acids. Germline V gene data show CDR1 as KGHSH and CDR2 as LQKENI. Here the CDR3 DNA reads TGTGCCAGCTCGGGACAGGGGGCAGGTCACGAGCAGTACTTC. This gives the protein CASSGQGAGHEQYF.

The chain is built from TRBV14 and TRBJ2-6; D may be TRBD1 (6 bases). With 0 bases removed from V and 2 bases from J, the gap between germline ends came to 17 bases. The germline V gene has CDR1 SGHDN and CDR2 FVKESK. The CDR3 sequence is 19 residues long. For the CDR3, the DNA is TGTGCCAGCAGCCAAGAACGACAGGCGAGGAACCCTGGGGCCAACGTCCTGACTTTC. Its translation: CASSQERQARNPGANVLTF.

The DNA for the CDR3 is TGTGCCAGCAGCGTTGATTCCGGGACATCTGGAAACACCATATATTTT. It specifies CASSVDSGTSGNTIYF. The chain carries TRBV9 and TRBJ1-3, with D possibly being TRBD1 (6 bases). Germline assignment: CDR1 SGDLS and CDR2 YYNGEE. The length of the CDR3 is 16 residues. V was pared by 2 bases and J by 1 base, with 13 bases between.

J is TRBJ2-5 and V is TRBV23-1; possibly TRBD2 for D (6 bases). The J call may be faulty, since TRBJ2-7 better matches the DNA end. TRBV23-1 is assigned to the ORF class and has an uncertain function. This CDR3 has 16 amino acids. CDR3 sequence: CASSQPSRGIFYEQYF. Written as DNA, the CDR3 is TGCGCCAGCAGTCAACCGTCCCGGGGGATATTTTACGAGCAGTACTTC.

The chain has TRBV10-3 and TRBJ1-2; no reliable D call. Per the germline V gene, CDR1 is ENHRY and CDR2 is SYGVKD. This CDR3 spans 15 amino acids. The V and J ends lost 0 bases and 2 bases respectively, with 10 bases between them. As DNA, the CDR3 is TGTGCCATCAGTGAGTCTGGTCCACTGAACTATGGCTACACCTTC. Encoded protein: CAISESGPLNYGYTF.

As regards this clone: The identical CDR3 is also encoded by other nucleotide sequences in the sample. V is TRBV5-1 and J is TRBJ2-1; 10 bases match TRBD2. The CDR3 has 15 amino acids. J lost 6 bases, V lost 0 bases, and 3 bases had no gene match. From germline, CDR1 is SGHRS and CDR2 YFSETQ. As DNA, the CDR3 is TGCGCCAGCAGCTTGGGACTAGCGGGTGGCAATGAGCAGTTCTTC. Amino acid sequence: CASSLGLAGGNEQFF.

J is TRBJ2-5 and V is TRBV7-7, with D perhaps matching TRBD1 (5 bases). V dropped 5 bases and J dropped 5 bases, with 12 bases sitting between them. The CDR3 consists of 13 residues. Germline V gene data show CDR1 as SSHAT and CDR2 as FNYEAQ (reference sequence). CDR3 sequence reads: CASSLRERETQYF. As DNA, the CDR3 is TGTGCCAGCAGCCTCAGGGAAAGGGAGACCCAGTACTTC. Variable domain in full (rest from reference TRBV7-7 and TRBJ2-5): GAGVSQSPRYKVTKRGQDVTLRCDPISSHATLYWYQQALGQGPEFLTYFNYEAQPDKSGLPSDRFSAERPEGSISTLTIQRTEQRDSAMYRCASSLRERETQYFGPGTRLLVL.

This chain links TRBV2 with TRBJ2-3, with 8 positions matching TRBD1. The CDR3 is made up of 18 amino acids. The ends lost 4 bases at V and 3 bases at J; junction bases unmatched: 15. Germline lookup yields CDR1 SNHLY and CDR2 FYNNEI. The CDR3 region is CASSVALRDRSSTDTQYF. CDR3 in DNA: TGTGCCAGCAGTGTGGCGCTCCGGGACAGGAGTTCGACAGATACGCAGTATTTT.

This clone was picked up a small number of times. The chain joins TRBV25-1 to TRBJ2-1; D possibly corresponds to TRBD1 (5 bases). Between the trimmed V and J ends, which lost 8 bases and 9 bases, there was a span of 20 bases. The CDR3 has 14 amino acids. The germline V gene encodes CDR1 MGHDK and CDR2 SYGVNS. CDR3 region: CASLGRKVFGEQFF. In nucleotides, the CDR3 is TGTGCCAGCCTGGGGCGCAAGGTCTTCGGTGAGCAGTTCTTC.

The V call is TRBV9, the J call TRBJ2-1; 9 bases are shared with TRBD2. With V trimmed by 0 bases and J by 4 bases, 5 bases remained unmatched. Germline loops: CDR1 SGDLS, CDR2 YYNGEE. This CDR3 is 16 amino acids long. The CDR3 protein is CASSVGSGGWYNEQFF. The CDR3 nucleotides read TGTGCCAGCAGCGTAGGAAGCGGGGGGTGGTACAATGAGCAGTTCTTC.

V is TRBV5-7 and J is TRBJ1-5, with a tentative D call TRBD1 (6 bases). TRBV5-7 belongs to the ORF category, with a function that is uncertain. Trimming left V 0 bases short and J 5 bases short, with 18 bases between. The CDR3 runs 17 residues. The CDR3 region is CASSLGLPGQWDQPQHF. The DNA of the CDR3 is TGTGCCAGCAGCTTGGGTTTGCCTGGACAGTGGGATCAGCCCCAGCATTTT.

For the CDR3, the DNA is TGTGCCAGCTCACCACCTTACAGGGGCAGAGGCTACACCTTC. Amino acid sequence: CASSPPYRGRGYTF. The V call is TRBV18, the J call TRBJ1-2, with 7 bases aligning to TRBD1. The CDR3 covers 14 residues. Trimming removed 0 bases from V and 8 bases from J; junction bases left unmatched: 6. CDR1 and CDR2 (germline): KGHSH, LQKENI. The variable domain in full, completed from reference TRBV18 and TRBJ1-2, reads NAGVMQNPRHLVRRRGQEARLRCSPMKGHSHVYWYRQLPEEGLKFMVYLQKENIIDESGMPKERFSAEFPKEGPSILRIQQVVRGDSAAYFCASSPPYRGRGYTFGSGTRLTVV.

This clone was counted only a few times. This chain uses TRBV11-1 with TRBJ2-5; a possible D gene is TRBD2 (5 bases). Trimming left V 6 bases short and J 2 bases short, with 7 bases between. Germline-derived CDR1 and CDR2 are SGHAT and FQDESV (reference sequence). This CDR3 comprises 12 residues. CDR3 region: CASSREQETQYF. The DNA of the CDR3 is TGTGCCAGCAGTAGGGAGCAAGAGACCCAGTACTTC.

The gene calls are TRBV4-2 and TRBJ2-1; tentative D call: TRBD2 (6 bases). This CDR3 spans 14 amino acids. Trimming took off 6 bases at V and 4 bases at J, with 13 bases between the two ends. From germline, CDR1 is LGHNA and CDR2 YNFKEQ. CDR3 bases: TGTGCCAGCAGAGGGGACTTACGATACAATGAGCAGTTCTTC. As protein: CASRGDLRYNEQFF.

This rearrangement joins TRBV7-2 to TRBJ2-1; D is possibly TRBD2 (6 bases). Trimming took off 3 bases at V and 8 bases at J, with 14 bases between the two ends. This CDR3 has 14 amino acids. Germline V lookup: CDR1 SGHTA, CDR2 FQGNSA. The CDR3 region has the DNA TGTGCCAGCAGCTTGACCCGACGGGGGTATGAGCAGTTCTTC. It encodes CASSLTRRGYEQFF. Full variable domain (missing parts from reference TRBV7-2 and TRBJ2-1): GAGVSQSPSNKVTEKGKDVELRCDPISGHTALYWYRQSLGQGLEFLIYFQGNSAPDKSGLPSDRFSAERTGGSVSTLTIQRTQQEDSAVYLCASSLTRRGYEQFFGPGTRLTVL.

The J gene is TRBJ2-3, the V gene TRBV2; tentative D call: TRBD1 (6 bases). V was clipped by 8 bases and J by 3 bases, with 9 bases between them. The germline V gene has CDR1 SNHLY and CDR2 FYNNEI. The CDR3 is made up of 12 amino acids. This CDR3 reads CASPDRTDTQYF. CDR3 coding DNA: TGTGCCAGCCCGGACAGAACAGATACGCAGTATTTT.

This chain connects TRBV13 to TRBJ2-7; tentative D call: TRBD2 (6 bases). The CDR3 has 15 residues. Per germline, CDR1 PRHDT and CDR2 FYEKMQ (reference sequence). Trimming cost V 0 bases and J 3 bases, with 12 bases left between them. CDR3 nucleotide sequence: TGTGCCAGCAGCTTAGGGGGCGGTAGCGGCTACGAGCAGTACTTC. Protein product: CASSLGGGSGYEQYF.

V and J are TRBV4-1 and TRBJ2-5; 9 bases map to TRBD1. The V and J ends lost 4 bases and 3 bases, in that order; junction bases with no gene match: 9. The germline V gene has CDR1 MGHRA and CDR2 YSYEKL. The CDR3 loop spans 16 amino acids. CDR3 loop: CASSRGPGQGKETQYF. CDR3 DNA sequence: TGCGCCAGCAGCCGAGGACCGGGACAGGGTAAAGAGACCCAGTACTTC.

The rearrangement links TRBV6-6 to TRBJ1-2, with 7 nucleotides matching TRBD1. After removal of 5 bases from V and 1 base from J, the junction contained 7 bases not matched to a gene. The germline V gene has CDR1 MNHNY and CDR2 SVGAGI (reference sequence). The CDR3 spans 15 residues. CDR3 region: CASSPPTGFNYGYTF. CDR3 DNA: TGTGCCAGCAGTCCCCCGACAGGGTTTAACTATGGCTACACCTTC.

The V gene is TRBV4-1, the J gene TRBJ2-7; TRBD2 matches 10 bases. V shed 4 bases, J shed 3 bases, and the junction held 3 bases outside the gene matches. This CDR3 has 14 amino acids. Germline-derived CDR1 and CDR2 are MGHRA and YSYEKL. CDR3 sequence: CASSPSSGGYEQYF. DNA for the CDR3: TGCGCCAGCAGCCCATCTAGCGGGGGCTACGAGCAGTACTTC.